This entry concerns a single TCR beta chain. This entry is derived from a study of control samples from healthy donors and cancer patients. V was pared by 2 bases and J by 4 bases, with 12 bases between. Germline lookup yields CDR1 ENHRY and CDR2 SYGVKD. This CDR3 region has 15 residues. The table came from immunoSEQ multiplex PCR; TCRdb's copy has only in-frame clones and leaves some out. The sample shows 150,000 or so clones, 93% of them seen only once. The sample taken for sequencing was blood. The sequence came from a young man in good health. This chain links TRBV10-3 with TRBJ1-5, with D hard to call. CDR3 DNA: TGTGCCATCAGTGAGCCTGACTCTGGGAATCAGCCCCAGCATTTT. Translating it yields CAISEPDSGNQPQHF.